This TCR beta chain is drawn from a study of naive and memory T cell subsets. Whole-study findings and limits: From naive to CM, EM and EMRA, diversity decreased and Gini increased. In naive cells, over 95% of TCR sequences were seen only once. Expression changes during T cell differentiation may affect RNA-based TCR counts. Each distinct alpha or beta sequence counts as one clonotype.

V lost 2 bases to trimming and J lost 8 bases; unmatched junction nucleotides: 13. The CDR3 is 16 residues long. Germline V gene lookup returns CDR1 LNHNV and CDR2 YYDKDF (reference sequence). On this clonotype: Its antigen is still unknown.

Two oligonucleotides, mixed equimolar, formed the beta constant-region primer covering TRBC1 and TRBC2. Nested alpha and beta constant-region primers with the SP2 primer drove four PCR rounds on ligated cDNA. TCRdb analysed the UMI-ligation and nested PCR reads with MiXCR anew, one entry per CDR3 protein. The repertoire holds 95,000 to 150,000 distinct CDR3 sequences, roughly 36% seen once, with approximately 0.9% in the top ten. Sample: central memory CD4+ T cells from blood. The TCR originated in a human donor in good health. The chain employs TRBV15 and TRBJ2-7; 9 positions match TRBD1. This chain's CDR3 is CATSRYPGQGAGKQYF. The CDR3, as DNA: TGTGCCACCAGCAGATATCCGGGACAGGGAGCCGGGAAGCAGTACTTC.